This TCR beta chain was captured by sequencing in a study of response to subunit inactivated influenza vaccine. TCRdb processed the RT-PCR reads anew with MiXCR; each CDR3 protein has one entry. Altogether 450,000 to 700,000 distinct CDR3 sequences are present, 13% to 15% being singletons, with the ten largest covering roughly 11%. This clonotype turned up a few times. After removal of 4 bases from V and 8 bases from J, the junction contained 8 bases not matched to a gene. There are 14 residues in the CDR3. The V and J genes are TRBV12-3 or TRBV12-4 and TRBJ1-5; 7 nucleotides match TRBD1. The TCR originated in a man aged 45 to 65 who received an inactivated influenza vaccine. Sequences were derived from PBMCs from blood, sampled about 12 days after vaccination. The CDR3 protein is CASSWTGPGEPQHF. CDR3 DNA: TGTGCCAGCAGTTGGACAGGCCCCGGGGAGCCCCAGCATTTT.